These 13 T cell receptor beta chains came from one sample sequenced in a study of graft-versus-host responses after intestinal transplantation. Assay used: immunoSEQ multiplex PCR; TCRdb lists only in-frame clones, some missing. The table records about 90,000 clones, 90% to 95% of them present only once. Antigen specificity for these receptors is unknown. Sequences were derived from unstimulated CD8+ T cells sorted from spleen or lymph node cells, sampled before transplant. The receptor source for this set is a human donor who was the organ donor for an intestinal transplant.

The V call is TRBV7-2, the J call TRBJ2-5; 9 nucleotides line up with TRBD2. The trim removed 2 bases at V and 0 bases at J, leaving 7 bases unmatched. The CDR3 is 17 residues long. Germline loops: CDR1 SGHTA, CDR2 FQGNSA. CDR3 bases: TGTGCCAGCAGCTTACCACGGACTAGCGCCCACCAAGAGACCCAGTACTTC. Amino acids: CASSLPRTSAHQETQYF. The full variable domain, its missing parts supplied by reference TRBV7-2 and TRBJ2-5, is GAGVSQSPSNKVTEKGKDVELRCDPISGHTALYWYRQSLGQGLEFLIYFQGNSAPDKSGLPSDRFSAERTGGSVSTLTIQRTQQEDSAVYLCASSLPRTSAHQETQYFGPGTRLLVL.

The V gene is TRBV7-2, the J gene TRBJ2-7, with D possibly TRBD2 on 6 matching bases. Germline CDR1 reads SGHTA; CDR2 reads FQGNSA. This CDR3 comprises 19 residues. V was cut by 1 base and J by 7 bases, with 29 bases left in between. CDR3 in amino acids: CASSLEVVMRDCFLFEQYF. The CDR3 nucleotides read TGTGCCAGCAGCTTAGAGGTAGTGATGAGGGACTGCTTCTTATTTGAGCAGTACTTC.

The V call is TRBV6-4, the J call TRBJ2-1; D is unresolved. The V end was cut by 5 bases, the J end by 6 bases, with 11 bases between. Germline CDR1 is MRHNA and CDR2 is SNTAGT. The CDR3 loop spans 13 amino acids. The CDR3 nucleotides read TGTGCCAGCAGTAACGCCTGCGGCAATGAGCAGTTCTTC. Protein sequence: CASSNACGNEQFF.

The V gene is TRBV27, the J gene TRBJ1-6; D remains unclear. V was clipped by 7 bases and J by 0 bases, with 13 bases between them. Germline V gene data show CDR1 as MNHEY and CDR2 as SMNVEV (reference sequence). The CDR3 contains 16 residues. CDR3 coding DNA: TGTGCCAGCAAAATCATCCTGAGCTCCTATAATTCACCCCTCCACTTT. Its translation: CASKIILSSYNSPLHF.

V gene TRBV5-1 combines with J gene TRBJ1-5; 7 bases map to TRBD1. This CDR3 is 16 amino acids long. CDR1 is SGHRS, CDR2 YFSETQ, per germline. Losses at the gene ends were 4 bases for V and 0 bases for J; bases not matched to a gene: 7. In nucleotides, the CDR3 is TGCGCCAGCAGCGTGGACAGGCTTTATAGCAATCAGCCCCAGCATTTT. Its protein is CASSVDRLYSNQPQHF.

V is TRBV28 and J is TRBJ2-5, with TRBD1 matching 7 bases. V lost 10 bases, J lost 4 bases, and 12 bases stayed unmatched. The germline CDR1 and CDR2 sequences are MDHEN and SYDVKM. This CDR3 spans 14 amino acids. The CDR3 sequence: CATGRRGLGETQYF. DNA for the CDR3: TGTGCCACCGGCCGAAGGGGGCTCGGAGAGACCCAGTACTTC.

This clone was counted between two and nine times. The CDR3 region is CAWSDQGTGTEAFF. The CDR3 DNA sequence: TGTGCCTGGAGTGACCAGGGTACGGGCACTGAAGCTTTCTTT. The chain carries TRBV30 and TRBJ1-1, with D perhaps TRBD1 (5 bases). The V gene lost 1 base and the J gene lost 4 bases, with 13 bases spanning the gap. This CDR3 comprises 14 residues. Per germline, CDR1 GTSNPN and CDR2 SVGIG (reference sequence).

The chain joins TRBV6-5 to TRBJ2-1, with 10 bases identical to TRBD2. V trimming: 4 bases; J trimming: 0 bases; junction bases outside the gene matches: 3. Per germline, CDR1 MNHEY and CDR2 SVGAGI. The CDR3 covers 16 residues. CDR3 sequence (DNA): TGTGCCAGCAGTTTTAGCGGGAGGAGCTCCTACAATGAGCAGTTCTTC. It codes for CASSFSGRSSYNEQFF.

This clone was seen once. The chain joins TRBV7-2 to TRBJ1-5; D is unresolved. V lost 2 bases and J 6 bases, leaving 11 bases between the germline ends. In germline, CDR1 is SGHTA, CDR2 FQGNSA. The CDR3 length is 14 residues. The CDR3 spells CASSLSVWFQPQHF. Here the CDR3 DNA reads TGTGCCAGCAGCTTATCAGTCTGGTTTCAGCCCCAGCATTTT.

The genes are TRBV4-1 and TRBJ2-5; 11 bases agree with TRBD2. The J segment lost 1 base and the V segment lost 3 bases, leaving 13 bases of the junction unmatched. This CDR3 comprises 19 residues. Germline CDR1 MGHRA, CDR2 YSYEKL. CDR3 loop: CASSQGLADIKGFQETQYF. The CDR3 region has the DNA TGCGCCAGCAGCCAGGGACTAGCGGATATAAAGGGGTTCCAAGAGACCCAGTACTTC.

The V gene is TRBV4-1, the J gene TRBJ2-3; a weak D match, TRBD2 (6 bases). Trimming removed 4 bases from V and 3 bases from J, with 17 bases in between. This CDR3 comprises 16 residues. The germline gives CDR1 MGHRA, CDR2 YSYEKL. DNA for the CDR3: TGCGCCAGCAGCCGGCGGGAAGCCTTTGAGACAGATACGCAGTATTTT. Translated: CASSRREAFETDTQYF.

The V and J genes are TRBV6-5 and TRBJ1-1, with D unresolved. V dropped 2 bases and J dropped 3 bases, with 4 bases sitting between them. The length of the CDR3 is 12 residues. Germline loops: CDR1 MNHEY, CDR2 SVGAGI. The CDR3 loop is CASSYLYTEAFF. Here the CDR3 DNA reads TGTGCCAGCAGTTACCTTTACACTGAAGCTTTCTTT.

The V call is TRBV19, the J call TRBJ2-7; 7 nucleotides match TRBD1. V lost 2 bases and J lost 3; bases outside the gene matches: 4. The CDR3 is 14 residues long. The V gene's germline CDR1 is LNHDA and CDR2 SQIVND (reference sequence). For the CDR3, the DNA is TGTGCCAGTAGTATATATCAGGGGGACTACGAGCAGTACTTC. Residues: CASSIYQGDYEQYF. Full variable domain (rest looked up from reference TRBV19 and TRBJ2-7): DGGITQSPKYLFRKEGQNVTLSCEQNLNHDAMYWYRQDPGQGLRLIYYSQIVNDFQKGDIAEGYSVSREKKESFPLTVTSAQKNPTAFYLCASSIYQGDYEQYFGPGTRLTVT.